A single sample gave rise to the 7 T cell receptor beta chains below, sequenced in a study of T-cell reconstitution after alpha-beta-depleted transplantation in children. Library preparation (for TCRbeta) was performed with unique molecular identifiers. TCRdb re-called the PCR reads through MiXCR, storing one row per CDR3 protein. The sample records approximately 300,000 distinct CDR3 sequences, around 10% being singletons. Source: peripheral blood, taken 180 days after TCRalphabeta/CD19-depleted stem cell transplant. These receptors came from a male patient aged 2-15 years who had a stem cell transplant for chronic granulomatous disease, so the T cells may come from the graft donor.

This clonotype was recorded a few times. The chain is built from TRBV15 and TRBJ1-1; 8 bases are a match to TRBD1. J was trimmed by 5 bases and V by 2 bases; bases with no gene match: 13. Germline-derived CDR1 and CDR2 are LNHNV and YYDKDF (reference sequence). The CDR3 extends over 17 amino acids. DNA of the CDR3: TGTGCCACCAGCAGATTTTGGACAGGGTTGGTGGAGACTGAAGCTTTCTTT. This translates into CATSRFWTGLVETEAFF.

This clonotype was detected ten times or more. Here the CDR3 reads CATSRYLSQETQYF. The CDR3 region has the DNA TGTGCCACCAGCAGATACCTTTCTCAAGAGACCCAGTACTTC. This sequence joins TRBV15 and TRBJ2-5, with D unresolved. CDR1 LNHNV and CDR2 YYDKDF come from the germline V gene (reference sequence). CDR3 length: 14 residues. Trimming left V 2 bases short and J 2 bases short, with 9 bases between.

This clonotype has at least ten counts. The V call is TRBV6-5, the J call TRBJ2-7; unclear D gene. The CDR3 runs 14 residues. Trimming removed 5 bases at V and 1 base at J, with 12 bases between. Germline V gene lookup returns CDR1 MNHEY and CDR2 SVGAGI. As DNA, the CDR3 is TGTGCCAGCAGTACCGACTCGGGTTCCTACGAGCAGTACTTC. This sequence encodes CASSTDSGSYEQYF.

This clonotype was counted ten times or more. J is TRBJ2-3 and V is TRBV3-1; no reliable D call. The CDR3 totals 17 residues. The germline CDR1 and CDR2 sequences are LGHDT and YNNKEL (reference sequence). Deletions cut 6 bases from V and 9 bases from J, with 28 bases between. DNA for the CDR3: TGTGCCAGCAGGCACTCGAACGGACGATACCATAACGGAACGCAGTATTTT. It codes for CASRHSNGRYHNGTQYF.

There are many counts of this clonotype. This chain links TRBV4-1 with TRBJ2-3; 10 bases are shared with TRBD2. Trimming cost V 1 base and J 4 bases; bases outside gene matches: 11. Germline CDR1 is MGHRA and CDR2 is YSYEKL. This CDR3 region has 18 residues. CDR3 region: CASSQVALKREGSDTQYF. CDR3 bases: TGCGCCAGCAGCCAAGTCGCCTTGAAGCGGGAGGGTTCAGATACGCAGTATTTT.

This clonotype was seen at least ten times. V is TRBV5-6 and J is TRBJ2-1, with 15 bases aligning to TRBD2. CDR1 is SGHDT and CDR2 is YYEEEE in the germline V gene. J lost 12 bases, V lost 6 bases, and 10 bases had no gene match. The CDR3 has 15 residues. The CDR3 here is CASTDGTSGRKGQFF. CDR3 DNA: TGTGCCAGCACGGACGGGACTAGCGGGAGGAAGGGGCAGTTCTTC. Complete variable domain (other parts from reference TRBV5-6 and TRBJ2-1): DAGVTQSPTHLIKTRGQQVTLRCSPKSGHDTVSWYQQALGQGPQFIFQYYEEEERQRGNFPDRFSGHQFPNYSSELNVNALLLGDSALYLCASTDGTSGRKGQFFGPGTRLTVL.

As regards this clonotype: A much more abundant neighbour one base away suggests this may be a read error. The chain uses TRBV29-1 and TRBJ2-1; 8 nucleotides match TRBD2. CDR1 and CDR2 from the germline V gene are SQVTM and ANQGSEA. CDR3 length equals 17 residues. J gave up 3 bases and V 2 bases, and 12 bases lay outside the gene matches. As DNA, the CDR3 is TGCAGCGTTGAACTCCAACCGGGACTAGGGTACTACAATGAGCAGTTCTTC. Translation gives CSVELQPGLGYYNEQFF.